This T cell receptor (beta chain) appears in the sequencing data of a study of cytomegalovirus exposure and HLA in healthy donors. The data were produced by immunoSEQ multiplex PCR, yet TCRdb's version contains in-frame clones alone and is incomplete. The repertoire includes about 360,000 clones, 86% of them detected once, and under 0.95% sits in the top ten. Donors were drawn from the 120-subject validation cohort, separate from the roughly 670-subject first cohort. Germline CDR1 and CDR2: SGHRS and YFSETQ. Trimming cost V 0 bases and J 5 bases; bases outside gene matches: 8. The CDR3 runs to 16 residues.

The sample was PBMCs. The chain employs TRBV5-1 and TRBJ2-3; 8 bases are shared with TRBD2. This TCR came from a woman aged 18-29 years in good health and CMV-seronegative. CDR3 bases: TGCGCCAGCAGCTTGGATGCGGGGGGTAGTGGAGATACGCAGTATTTT. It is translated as CASSLDAGGSGDTQYF.